Below are 10 T cell receptor beta chains sequenced from a single sample in a study of T cell changes during pregnancy in multiple sclerosis. This table comes from immunoSEQ multiplex PCR, and its TCRdb copy is limited to in-frame clones, with some not included. The sample has over 55,000 clones, 80% to 95% seen once; the top ten hold approximately 2.2%. Specimen: peripheral blood, collected in the first trimester of pregnancy. The receptors shown here come from a female donor with multiple sclerosis, enrolled in a pregnancy study.

This clone was detected only a few times. This sequence joins TRBV28 and TRBJ1-2; 7 bases align to TRBD1. Trimming took 6 bases from V and 7 from J; bases not matched to a gene: 8. Germline V gene lookup returns CDR1 MDHEN and CDR2 SYDVKM. There are 13 residues in the CDR3. CDR3 region: CASSLDRVAGYTF. Here the CDR3 DNA reads TGTGCCAGCAGCCTCGACAGGGTGGCTGGCTACACCTTC.

This clone was seen once. The chain employs TRBV7-2 and TRBJ1-2; D not resolved. The CDR3 covers 13 residues. From germline, CDR1 is SGHTA and CDR2 FQGNSA. V shed 5 bases and J shed 8 bases, with 15 bases lying between them. CDR3 sequence (DNA): TGTGCCAGCAGCCGAGACGGAGGCAGCGGCTACACCTTC. Its translation is CASSRDGGSGYTF.

Here the CDR3 DNA reads TGCAGCGTTGAACAACTCCCGAACACTGAAGCTTTCTTT. Translating it yields CSVEQLPNTEAFF. J is TRBJ1-1 and V is TRBV29-1; no definite D call. Germline loops: CDR1 SQVTM, CDR2 ANQGSEA. This CDR3 region has 13 residues. The ends were cut back, 2 bases at V and 1 base at J, with 8 bases in the middle.

This chain joins TRBV7-3 and TRBJ2-1; 9 positions match TRBD1. The CDR3 extends over 16 amino acids. The germline CDR1 and CDR2 sequences are SGHTA and FQGTGA. The J segment lost 2 bases and the V segment lost 5 bases, leaving 7 bases of the junction unmatched. CDR3 coding DNA: TGTGCCAGCAGCCCGGCCGGGACAGGGACCTACAATGAGCAGTTCTTC. Amino acid sequence: CASSPAGTGTYNEQFF.

This clone was seen a single time. This chain connects TRBV27 to TRBJ2-3; maybe TRBD2 (5 bases). Germline V CDR1 and CDR2: MNHEY, SMNVEV (reference sequence). CDR3 length: 14 residues. The V and J ends lost 6 bases and 0 bases respectively, with 10 bases between them. The CDR3 is CASSLGLSTDTQYF. DNA of the CDR3: TGTGCCAGCAGCCTTGGACTGAGCACAGATACGCAGTATTTT.

The V gene is TRBV5-1, the J gene TRBJ1-1, with D unresolved. Germline V gene data show CDR1 as SGHRS and CDR2 as YFSETQ. The CDR3 sequence is 16 residues long. Trimming pared 4 bases from V and 1 base from J, leaving 17 bases between. The CDR3 nucleotides read TGCGCCAGCAGCCCCCAAACACAGATCAAGAACACTGAAGCTTTCTTT. Translating gives CASSPQTQIKNTEAFF.

This chain links TRBV7-9 with TRBJ2-3; a weak D match, TRBD2 (7 bases). Trimming cost V 4 bases and J 0 bases, with 11 bases left between them. The germline CDR1 and CDR2 sequences are SEHNR and FQNEAQ (reference sequence). The CDR3 is 15 residues long. CDR3 sequence: CASSSKGGSTDTQYF. CDR3 in DNA: TGTGCCAGCAGCTCAAAGGGGGGGAGCACAGATACGCAGTATTTT.

Here the CDR3 DNA reads TGCAGTGCTAGCGGGAGGGATGAGCAGTTCTTC. Translating it yields CSASGRDEQFF. This chain joins TRBV20-1 and TRBJ2-1; 8 bases line up with TRBD2. After removal of 3 bases from V and 8 bases from J, the junction contained 0 bases not matched to a gene. CDR1 and CDR2 (germline): DFQATT, SNEGSKA (reference sequence). This CDR3 region has 11 residues.

The V and J genes are TRBV6-6 and TRBJ1-4, with D possibly being TRBD1 (6 bases). The CDR3 totals 16 residues. V lost 2 bases, J lost 3 bases, and 13 bases lay in between. CDR1 and CDR2 (germline): MNHNY, SVGAGI (reference sequence). CDR3 bases: TGTGCCAGCAGTTACGGTTCAGGGGTTGCTAATGAAAAACTGTTTTTT. This encodes CASSYGSGVANEKLFF.

The gene calls are TRBV30 and TRBJ1-1; D remains ambiguous. Trimming stripped 8 bases from V and 1 base from J, with 11 bases between. Germline V gives CDR1 GTSNPN, CDR2 SVGIG (reference sequence). The CDR3 contains 12 residues. Written as DNA, the CDR3 is TGTGCCAGACTCGTGGGGAACACTGAAGCTTTCTTT. It translates to CARLVGNTEAFF.